The 11 T cell receptor beta chains below all came from one sample that was sequenced in a study of blood T cell repertoires in COVID-19. The data were produced by immunoSEQ multiplex PCR, yet TCRdb's version contains in-frame clones alone and is incomplete. The profile shows fewer than 400,000 clones, approximately 90% of them singletons. The sample was PBMCs or T cells enriched from blood (not recorded which). The origin of the receptors is a woman aged 18-29 years who had recovered from COVID-19.

This rearrangement joins TRBV28 to TRBJ1-4; TRBD1 agrees at 10 bases. V lost 4 bases and J lost 4; bases outside the gene matches: 0. The germline CDR1 and CDR2 sequences are MDHEN and SYDVKM. CDR3 length: 14 amino acids. The CDR3 DNA is TGTGCCAGCAGTTGGACAGGGGGTAATGAAAAACTGTTTTTT. Amino acid sequence: CASSWTGGNEKLFF.

The V gene is TRBV30, the J gene TRBJ2-5; 7 nucleotides agree with TRBD1. J lost 5 bases, V lost 0 bases, and 3 bases had no gene match. The CDR3 runs 13 residues. Looked up from germline, CDR1 is GTSNPN and CDR2 is SVGIG (reference sequence). The CDR3, as DNA: TGTGCCTGGAGTGTAGGGGGCCGGGAGACCCAGTACTTC. Its protein is CAWSVGGRETQYF.

CDR3 sequence reads: CASSGGRGFGYEQYF. In DNA, the CDR3 is TGTGCCAGCAGCGGCGGGCGGGGGTTTGGCTACGAGCAGTACTTC. The chain is built from TRBV28 and TRBJ2-7; 7 nucleotides agree with TRBD2. V dropped 6 bases and J dropped 3; count of bases not matched to a gene: 11. This CDR3 has 15 residues. CDR1 is MDHEN, CDR2 SYDVKM, per germline. The full variable domain, its missing parts supplied by reference TRBV28 and TRBJ2-7, is DVKVTQSSRYLVKRTGEKVFLECVQDMDHENMFWYRQDPGLGLRLIYFSYDVKMKEKGDIPEGYSVSREKKERFSLILESASTNQTSMYLCASSGGRGFGYEQYFGPGTRLTVT.

The chain joins TRBV5-6 to TRBJ2-5; the D gene is possibly TRBD1 (5 bases). Germline CDR1 SGHDT, CDR2 YYEEEE. CDR3 length: 15 amino acids. Trimming took 1 base from V and 2 from J, leaving 12 bases between them. Written as DNA, the CDR3 is TGTGCCAGCAGCTTGACAGGACGGCTACAAGAGACCCAGTACTTC. It translates to CASSLTGRLQETQYF.

V is TRBV28 and J is TRBJ1-3; 9 nucleotides line up with TRBD1. The CDR3 has 17 residues. The V and J ends lost 4 bases and 0 bases, in that order; junction bases with no gene match: 7. Germline V gene data show CDR1 as MDHEN and CDR2 as SYDVKM. The CDR3 sequence: CASSSGGGQGSGNTIYF. In DNA form, the CDR3 reads TGTGCCAGCAGTTCCGGGGGGGGACAGGGCTCTGGAAACACCATATATTTT.

V gene TRBV3-1 (or the pseudogene TRBV3-2) combines with J gene TRBJ2-1; 9 nucleotides align to TRBD2. The J segment lost 6 bases and the V segment lost 1 base, leaving 10 bases of the junction unmatched. This CDR3 is built from 17 residues. From germline, CDR1 is LGHDT and CDR2 YNNKEL (reference sequence). Written as DNA, the CDR3 is TGTGCCAGCAGCCAAGTCCGCGGGAGGGCGCGCGGCAATGAGCAGTTCTTC. Translation: CASSQVRGRARGNEQFF.

The table lists this clone with a few counts. The rearrangement links TRBV19 to TRBJ1-1, with D possibly TRBD1 on 6 matching bases. The CDR3 is 16 amino acids. Trimming pared 4 bases from V and 2 bases from J, leaving 17 bases between. CDR1 and CDR2 from the germline V gene are LNHDA and SQIVND (reference sequence). CDR3 DNA sequence: TGTGCCAGTAGTACAGGACTCTACAGGGCTAACACTGAAGCTTTCTTT. Amino acid sequence: CASSTGLYRANTEAFF.

The chain is built from TRBV10-3 and TRBJ1-2, with TRBD1 matching over 9 bases. The V and J ends lost 4 bases and 6 bases, in that order; junction bases with no gene match: 9. CDR3 size: 15 residues. Germline CDR1 ENHRY, CDR2 SYGVKD. This CDR3 is CAISGQTGGADGYTF. The CDR3 region has the DNA TGTGCCATCAGTGGTCAAACAGGGGGCGCCGATGGCTACACCTTC.

This chain connects TRBV6-4 to TRBJ2-1; no definite D call. Germline V lookup: CDR1 MRHNA, CDR2 SNTAGT. The CDR3 has 15 amino acids. The V and J ends lost 5 bases and 0 bases respectively, with 11 bases between them. This CDR3 reads CASSSNPTSYNEQFF. CDR3 sequence (DNA): TGTGCCAGCAGTTCTAATCCCACCTCCTACAATGAGCAGTTCTTC.

The gene calls are TRBV2 and TRBJ2-2; D perhaps matches TRBD2 (6 bases). The CDR3 has 16 residues. The V gene lost 3 bases and the J gene lost 2 bases, with 13 bases spanning the gap. Per germline, CDR1 SNHLY and CDR2 FYNNEI. CDR3 amino acids: CASSEGGPRNTGELFF. The DNA of the CDR3 is TGTGCCAGCAGTGAGGGGGGACCCAGAAACACCGGGGAGCTGTTTTTT.

The chain couples TRBV3-1 (or the pseudogene TRBV3-2) to TRBJ2-5; 13 bases line up with TRBD2. The CDR3 runs 15 residues. V was clipped by 4 bases and J by 2 bases; unmatched bases: 1. CDR1 LGHDT and CDR2 YNNKEL come from the germline V gene (reference sequence). CDR3 coding DNA: TGTGCCAGCAGCCGGGGACTAGCGGGACAAGAGACCCAGTACTTC. Protein: CASSRGLAGQETQYF.